This entry is about one TCR beta chain. In this sample, this clonotype turned up many times. The clone's antigen remains unknown. Base qualities are not provided; no much larger clone lies one nucleotide away. This sample is part of a study of low-dose radiotherapy and immunotherapy resistance in tumors (dated by TCRdb to between 2022 and 2023). With respect to the entire study: Patients in Cohort 1 were given 0.5 Gy per fraction every 2 weeks, and the prescribed total PTV dose was 6.5 Gy. In Cohort 2, 1 Gy per fraction was delivered every two weeks, for a total of 13 Gy over 26 weeks. Nivolumab was administered intravenously as a 240 mg flat dose every two weeks, and ipilimumab was administered intravenously at 1 mg/kg every six weeks. Cyclophosphamide 200 mg/m2 was given intravenously every two weeks, one day before each radiation and immunotherapy administration. Patients took aspirin 300 mg orally once daily for four cycles, starting on cycle 1 day 1. Randomization of trial participants into treatment groups was not performed. Eight patients were included in the translational analysis, namely three from the first dose cohort plus the first five from the second dose cohort.

The cysteine opens and the phenylalanine closes a CDR3 of 17 amino acids. Of the read, only the CDR3 DNA is kept; its 51 bases are in frame from base 1. Compared with germline, V lacks 7 bases and J lacks 2 bases; bases without a gene match: 11. CDR1 and CDR2, per the germline V gene, are SGHTA and FQGNSA. Instrument on record: Illumina HiSeq 2500. First-strand cDNA was synthesized using Superscript III and a set of TRAV- and TRBV-specific primers, so that both TCRalpha and TCRbeta chains were covered. TCRs were amplified for 20 to 25 PCR cycles with Phusion, using a constant-region primer paired with the adapter attached to the V primers. The MessageAmp II aRNA Amplification Kit was used to amplify the isolated mRNA, with in vitro transcription run for around 15 hours at 37 degrees C. The Dynabeads mRNA DIRECT Purification Kit was used to isolate mRNA for TCR sequencing. A second approximately 25-cycle Phusion PCR added indexed Illumina adapters, and products were purified with AMPure XP beads. Per the authors' processing: Using custom Perl scripts, TCR sequences encoding the same protein were pooled, out-of-frame sequences were removed, and the abundance of each clonotype was computed. Any TCR sequence supported by only a single read was excluded from analysis. The metrics used to describe the repertoires included Shannon entropy, Gini index, clonality, richness, and the frequency of TCRs shared between repertoires. TCRdb reprocessed the public reads (quality trimming at Q25 with fastp, clone calling with MiXCR) and kept in-frame beta chains. Rows are unified per CDR3 protein, each entry keeping the most common DNA and genes. TCRdb, rather than the study authors, made the V and J calls. In all, the sample holds 80,000 to 90,000 distinct CDR3 sequences, and 15% to 20% of those were seen once. The ten most abundant clones make up less than 3% of the sample.

Per the publication, the time point label means: before trial treatment. The donors came from RACIN, which was a single-arm phase I dose-escalation trial that paired nivolumab and ipilimumab with aspirin, low-dose cyclophosphamide and low-dose radiotherapy. Patients with advanced, TIL-negative solid tumors were considered eligible. This chain joins TRBV7-2 to TRBJ2-3, and TRBD2 aligns with 11 junction nucleotides. This sequence was found in a male donor with prostate cancer. Sequencing was performed on PBMCs, taken before treatment. The encoded CDR3 is CASTIRVAGGPTDTQYF. Read as DNA, the sequence is TGTGCCAGCACCATACGGGTAGCGGGGGGGCCCACAGATACGCAGTATTTT.